This TCR beta chain was observed in a study of blood T cell repertoires in COVID-19. Study details: Sites in the United States, Italy and Spain provided acute and convalescent COVID-19 samples.

The CDR3 consists of 14 residues. Germline CDR1 is KGHSH and CDR2 is LQKENI. V was trimmed by 0 bases and J by 4 bases, leaving 9 bases between them. Clones were read by immunoSEQ multiplex PCR, and TCRdb kept only the in-frame ones, dropping some. The data contain 150,000 to 200,000 clones, 70% to 90% of them singletons. This receptor was taken from a woman older than 75 in a cohort sampled during active or convalescent COVID-19. V usage is TRBV18 and J usage is TRBJ2-5; D is unclear. Material for sequencing was peripheral blood. The CDR3 region has the DNA TGTGCCAGCTCACCACCCTTCTCGGGAGAGACCCAGTACTTC. Translation gives CASSPPFSGETQYF.